This TCR beta chain was identified in a study of cytomegalovirus exposure and HLA in healthy donors. Findings and caveats of the study: Per a later analysis, HLA-associated TCR beta chains showed more clonal expansion than other, equally common TCR beta chains.

As concerns this clone: Its antigen is not known.

13 Jbeta primers and 60 Vbeta primers were used for the PCR. Assay used: immunoSEQ multiplex PCR; TCRdb lists only in-frame clones, some missing. The sample consists of approximately 100,000 clones, around 72% of them appearing once. The germline V gene has CDR1 SGHTA and CDR2 FQGTGA. The CDR3 is 14 amino acids. With 5 bases removed from V and 0 bases from J, the gap between germline ends came to 9 bases. The sequence was obtained from a male donor in good health and CMV-seronegative. The chain links TRBV7-3 to TRBJ2-3; TRBD1 might be the D (6 bases). Sequenced input: PBMCs. CDR3 in amino acids: CASSRGQSTDTQYF. The DNA of the CDR3 is TGTGCCAGCAGCCGCGGACAGAGCACAGATACGCAGTATTTT.